This is a list of T cell receptor beta chains from one sample in a study of T cell responses to AZD1222 COVID-19 vaccine. Using immunoSEQ multiplex PCR, the repertoire was profiled, and TCRdb retains in-frame clones only, with some absent. Found here are approximately 80,000 clones, around 90% of them singletons; the top ten hold about 5.7%. This specimen was peripheral blood, taken on day 0 of AZD1222 vaccination. Receptors were obtained from an adult in good health. The CDR3 runs from the conserved cysteine through the conserved F or W. The order of the fields is V gene, J gene, CDR3 protein.

TRBV7-9	TRBJ2-2	CASSPGLAGANGELFF
TRBV19	TRBJ2-7	CASSISQGQGYYEQYF
TRBV7-2	TRBJ1-6	CASSPDKTGGSPLHF
TRBV18	TRBJ2-3	CASSPDHVGGGQYF
TRBV7-3	TRBJ1-1	CASSLLNSQATEAFF
TRBV20-1	TRBJ1-5	CSASSRGERNQPQHF
TRBV6-5	TRBJ1-4	CASGTEISLQLFF
TRBV15	TRBJ2-3	CATSRDLHIGSTDTQYF
TRBV28	TRBJ1-4	CASRLRAREKLFF
TRBV27	TRBJ2-7	CASSRILAGAYEQYF
TRBV5-1	TRBJ1-6	CASSFDRGSSPLHF
TRBV19	TRBJ1-1	CASSQGGTEAFF
TRBV5-1	TRBJ2-2	CASTGTGITGELFF
TRBV4-3	TRBJ1-2	CASSQDWGTNYGYTF
TRBV5-4	TRBJ2-1	CASSLTVVGGPSNEQFF
TRBV11-3	TRBJ1-6	CASSLGESGISPLHF
TRBV4-3	TRBJ1-2	CASSQMMVQGLYGYTF
TRBV3-1/TRBV3-2	TRBJ1-5	CASSQTSAQPQHF
TRBV3-1/TRBV3-2	TRBJ2-1	CASSQEAHEQFF
TRBV10-1	TRBJ1-3	CASSAGTGSGLGNTIYF
TRBV24-1	TRBJ2-1	CATSDRLAGDYNEQFF
TRBV5-4	TRBJ1-2	CASSLLGDSSNYGYTF
TRBV4-3	TRBJ1-2	CASSQSGVRSYYGYTF
TRBV18	TRBJ1-5	CASSPLAGQHNQPQHF
TRBV18	TRBJ1-1	CASSPPGPTEAFF
TRBV7-8	TRBJ2-7	CASSLVADSSYEQYF
TRBV24-1	TRBJ2-1	CATSDLGQGIDNEQFF
TRBV30	TRBJ1-2	CAWSEKDRPHGYTF
TRBV3-1/TRBV3-2	TRBJ1-6	CASSQSLSVYNSPLHF
TRBV13	TRBJ1-2	CASSLPVTQNYGYTF
TRBV9	TRBJ1-2	CASSALDRTYGYTF
TRBV7-9	TRBJ2-6	CASRPIPVPDRAGANVLTF
TRBV25-1	TRBJ2-7	CASSEQLGSYEQYF
TRBV19	TRBJ1-1	CASSSEDRGRRAEAFF
TRBV5-1	TRBJ1-2	CASSPTGPYGYTF
TRBV7-2	TRBJ1-5	CASSPAGGDQPQHF
TRBV7-9	TRBJ1-2	CASSFFRDRLNGYTF
TRBV14	TRBJ2-5	CASSKDRVYQETQYF
TRBV2	TRBJ1-2	CASSEARPDTF
TRBV5-1	TRBJ2-1	CASSLAGTQHTNEQFF
TRBV7-9	TRBJ2-7	CASSLGQGESYEQYF
TRBV9	TRBJ2-3	CASSVGSGTTDTQYF
TRBV7-3	TRBJ2-1	CASSLGLAEYNEQFF
TRBV19	TRBJ1-5	CASRLEGGNQPQHF
TRBV6-5	TRBJ2-2	CASISGGTAGELFF
TRBV20-1	TRBJ2-7	CSAESGSEQYF
TRBV3-1/TRBV3-2	TRBJ1-4	CASRNRGATNEKLFF
TRBV19	TRBJ2-7	CASGVSSYEQYF
TRBV9	TRBJ2-4	CASSPGAGKNIQYF
TRBV5-1	TRBJ1-2	CASSRDRIYGYTF
TRBV27	TRBJ2-1	CASSPGDNEQFF
TRBV5-4	TRBJ1-2	CASSLAQGPYGYTF
TRBV19	TRBJ1-1	CASSIQGSRGNTEAFF
TRBV3-1/TRBV3-2	TRBJ2-3	CASSQLFLAGGSTDTQYF
TRBV6-5	TRBJ1-1	CASRLGQVNTEAFF